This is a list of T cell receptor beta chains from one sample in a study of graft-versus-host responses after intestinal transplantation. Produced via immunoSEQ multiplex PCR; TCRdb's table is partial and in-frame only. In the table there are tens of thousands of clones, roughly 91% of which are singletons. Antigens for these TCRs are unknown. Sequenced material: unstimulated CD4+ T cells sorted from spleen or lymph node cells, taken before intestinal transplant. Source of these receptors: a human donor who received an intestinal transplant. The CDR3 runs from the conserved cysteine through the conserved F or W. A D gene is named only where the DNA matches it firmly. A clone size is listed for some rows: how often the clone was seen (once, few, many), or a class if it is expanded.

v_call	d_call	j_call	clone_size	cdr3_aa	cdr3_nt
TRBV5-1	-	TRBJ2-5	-	CASSWGTSQETQYF	TGCGCCAGCAGCTGGGGGACATCTCAAGAGACCCAGTACTTC
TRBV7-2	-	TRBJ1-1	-	CASSLGRGKNTEAFF	TGTGCCAGCAGCTTAGGGAGGGGTAAGAACACTGAAGCTTTCTTT
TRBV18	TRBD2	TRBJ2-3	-	CASSPVGLTSGGPGTQYF	TGTGCCAGCTCACCAGTTGGCCTCACTAGCGGGGGGCCCGGTACGCAGTATTTT
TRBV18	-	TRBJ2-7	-	CASSPDSNSYEQYF	TGTGCCAGCTCACCGGACAGCAACTCCTACGAGCAGTACTTC
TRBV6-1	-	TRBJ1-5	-	CASSEKVQGYQPQHF	TGTGCCAGCAGTGAAAAAGTTCAGGGATATCAGCCCCAGCATTTT
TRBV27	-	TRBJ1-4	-	CASGFTTNEKLFF	TGTGCCAGCGGTTTTACAACTAATGAAAAACTGTTTTTT
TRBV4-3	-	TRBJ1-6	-	CASSQRAGSPLHF	TGCGCCAGCAGCCAGAGGGCTGGTTCACCCCTCCACTTT
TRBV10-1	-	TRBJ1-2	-	CASSPFGANYGYTF	TGCGCCAGCAGCCCTTTCGGGGCTAACTATGGCTACACCTTC
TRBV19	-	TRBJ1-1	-	CASSIEGGRRAEAFF	TGTGCCAGTAGTATAGAGGGGGGACGCCGGGCTGAAGCTTTCTTT
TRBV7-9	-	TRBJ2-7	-	CASSLGGNYEQYF	TGTGCCAGCAGCTTAGGGGGCAACTACGAGCAGTACTTC
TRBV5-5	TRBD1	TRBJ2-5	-	CASSSGQSQETQYF	TGTGCCAGCAGCTCGGGACAGAGCCAAGAGACCCAGTACTTC
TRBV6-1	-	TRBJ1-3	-	CAKSIVGGPGNTIYF	TGTGCCAAATCTATAGTGGGTGGGCCTGGAAACACCATATATTTT
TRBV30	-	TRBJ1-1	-	CAWSVGDRGKMNTEAFF	TGTGCCTGGAGCGTAGGCGATAGGGGCAAGATGAACACTGAAGCTTTCTTT
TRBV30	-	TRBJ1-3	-	CAWSPRGGPFSGNTIYF	TGTGCCTGGAGCCCTAGGGGGGGGCCTTTCTCTGGAAACACCATATATTTT
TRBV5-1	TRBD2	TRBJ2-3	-	CASSLWGSGVDTQYF	TGCGCCAGCAGCTTGTGGGGTAGCGGGGTTGATACGCAGTATTTT
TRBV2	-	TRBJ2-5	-	CASTIQETQYF	TGTGCCAGCACTATACAAGAGACCCAGTACTTC
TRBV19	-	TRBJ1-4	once	CASKRSGSNEKLFF	TGTGCCAGTAAAAGAAGCGGGTCGAATGAAAAACTGTTTTTT
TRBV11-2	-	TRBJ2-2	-	CASSLRSGNTGELFF	TGTGCCAGCAGCTTAAGGTCAGGGAACACCGGGGAGCTGTTTTTT
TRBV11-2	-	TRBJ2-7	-	CASSTTHSTRPYEQYF	TGTGCCAGCAGCACCACACACAGTACCCGACCCTACGAGCAGTACTTC
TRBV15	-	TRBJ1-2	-	CATSREGTGYGYTF	TGTGCCACCAGCAGAGAGGGCACCGGCTATGGCTACACCTTC
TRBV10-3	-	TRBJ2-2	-	CAISELVGSTGELFF	TGTGCCATCAGTGAGTTAGTCGGTTCCACCGGGGAGCTGTTTTTT
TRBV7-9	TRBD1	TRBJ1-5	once	CASSPSGGFNQPQHF	TGTGCCAGCAGCCCCTCAGGGGGCTTTAATCAGCCCCAGCATTTT
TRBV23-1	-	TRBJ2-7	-	CASSHSRPRSSHEQYF	TGCGCCAGCAGTCATTCCCGTCCCCGGAGTTCCCACGAGCAGTACTTC
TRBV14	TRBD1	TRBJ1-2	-	CASSQGGGQGFYGYTF	TGTGCCAGCAGCCAAGGCGGGGGACAGGGATTTTATGGCTACACCTTC
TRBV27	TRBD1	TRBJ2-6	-	CASSREGQGAFLTGANVLTF	TGTGCCAGCAGCAGAGAGGGACAGGGGGCTTTTCTGACTGGGGCCAACGTCCTGACTTTC
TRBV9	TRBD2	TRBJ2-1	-	CASSAGLAGDNEQFF	TGTGCCAGCAGCGCCGGACTAGCGGGGGACAATGAGCAGTTCTTC
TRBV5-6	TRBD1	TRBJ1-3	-	CASSFWGTGGGNTIYF	TGTGCCAGCAGCTTTTGGGGGACAGGGGGCGGAAACACCATATATTTT
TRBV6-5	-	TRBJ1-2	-	CASSPAGYTF	TGTGCCAGCAGCCCAGCGGGGTATACCTTC
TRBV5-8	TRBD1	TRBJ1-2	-	CASSLAGTGVYGYTF	TGTGCCAGCAGCTTGGCGGGGACAGGGGTTTATGGCTACACCTTC
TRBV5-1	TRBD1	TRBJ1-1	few	CASSPGQGFSEAFF	TGCGCCAGCAGCCCGGGACAGGGCTTTTCTGAAGCTTTCTTT
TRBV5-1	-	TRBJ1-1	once	CASSLEVQGSTEAFF	TGCGCCAGCAGCTTGGAGGTCCAGGGTTCCACTGAAGCTTTCTTT
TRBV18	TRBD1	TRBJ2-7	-	CASSPRQGLSEQYF	TGTGCCAGCTCACCAAGACAGGGGTTATCGGAGCAGTACTTC
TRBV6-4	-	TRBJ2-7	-	CASRPGSEYF	TGTGCCAGCAGACCAGGGTCCGAGTACTTC
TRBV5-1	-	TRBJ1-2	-	CASSLGQGHSYTF	TGCGCCAGCAGCTTGGGGCAGGGGCACAGCTACACCTTC
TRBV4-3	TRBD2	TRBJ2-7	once	CASSQDLGLGSYEQYF	TGCGCCAGCAGCCAAGATCTGGGACTAGGCTCCTACGAGCAGTACTTC
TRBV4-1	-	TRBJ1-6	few	CASSQDRGLTCHF	TGCGCCAGCAGCCAAGATAGAGGGCTAACATGCCACTTT
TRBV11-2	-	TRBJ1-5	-	CASSLWGRGNQPQHF	TGTGCCAGCAGCTTATGGGGCAGGGGCAATCAGCCCCAGCATTTT
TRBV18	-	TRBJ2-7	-	CASSPNSTYEQYF	TGTGCCAGCTCACCCAACAGCACCTACGAGCAGTACTTC
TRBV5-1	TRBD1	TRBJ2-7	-	CASSWGTGGTYEQYF	TGCGCCAGCAGCTGGGGGACAGGGGGCACCTACGAGCAGTACTTC
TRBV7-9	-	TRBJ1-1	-	CASSLGTANTEAFF	TGTGCCAGCAGCTTAGGGACAGCGAACACTGAAGCTTTCTTT
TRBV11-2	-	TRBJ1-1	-	CASSLAGKNTEAFF	TGTGCCAGCAGCTTAGCGGGGAAAAACACTGAAGCTTTCTTT
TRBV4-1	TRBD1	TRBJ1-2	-	CASSQAGTGRVRYGYTF	TGCGCCAGCAGCCAAGCCGGGACAGGGAGAGTTCGGTATGGCTACACCTTC
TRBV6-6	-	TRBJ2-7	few	CASSYGVSYEQYF	TGTGCCAGCAGTTACGGAGTTTCCTACGAGCAGTACTTC
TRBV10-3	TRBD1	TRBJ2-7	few	CAIKEGTGSDEQYF	TGTGCCATCAAAGAGGGGACAGGGTCGGACGAGCAGTACTTC
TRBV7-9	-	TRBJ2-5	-	CASSLEAGESQETQYF	TGTGCCAGCAGCTTAGAGGCAGGGGAATCACAAGAGACCCAGTACTTC
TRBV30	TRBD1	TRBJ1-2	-	CAWSEGQRERGYTF	TGTGCCTGGTCGGAGGGACAGCGAGAGAGGGGCTACACCTTC
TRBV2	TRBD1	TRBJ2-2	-	CASSELTGLSGELFF	TGTGCCAGCAGTGAACTGACAGGGTTATCCGGGGAGCTGTTTTTT
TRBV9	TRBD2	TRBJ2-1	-	CASSRGGAYNEQFF	TGTGCCAGCAGCCGCGGGGGGGCCTACAATGAGCAGTTCTTC
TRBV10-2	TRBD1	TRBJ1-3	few	CASSESAGGIRNTIYF	TGCGCCAGCAGTGAGTCGGCAGGGGGTATCAGAAACACCATATATTTT
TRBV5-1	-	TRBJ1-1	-	CASSPARAMNTEAFF	TGCGCCAGCAGCCCCGCCAGGGCCATGAACACTGAAGCTTTCTTT
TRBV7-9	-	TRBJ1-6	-	CASSLGAGDNSPLHF	TGTGCCAGCAGCCTCGGGGCAGGGGATAATTCACCCCTCCACTTT
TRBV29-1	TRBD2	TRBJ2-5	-	CSVETPGTSGETQYF	TGCAGCGTTGAAACCCCCGGGACTAGCGGAGAGACCCAGTACTTC
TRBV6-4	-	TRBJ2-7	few	CASIPYGGEGYEQYF	TGTGCCAGTATCCCCTACGGCGGGGAAGGCTACGAGCAGTACTTC
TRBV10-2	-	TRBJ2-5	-	CASREGSGDVGETQYF	TGCGCCAGCAGGGAGGGTTCAGGGGATGTTGGAGAGACCCAGTACTTC
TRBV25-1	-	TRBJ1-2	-	CASSSPGDSQGYTF	TGTGCCAGCAGTAGCCCCGGGGATTCACAGGGCTACACCTTC
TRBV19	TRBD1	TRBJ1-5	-	CASSPRQGGNQPQHF	TGTGCCAGTAGTCCCCGACAGGGTGGCAATCAGCCCCAGCATTTT
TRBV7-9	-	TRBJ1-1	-	CASRYTANTEAFF	TGTGCCAGCAGGTACACAGCAAACACTGAAGCTTTCTTT
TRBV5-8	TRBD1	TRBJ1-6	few	CASSTGTGANSPLHF	TGTGCCAGCAGCACGGGGACAGGGGCTAATTCACCCCTCCACTTT
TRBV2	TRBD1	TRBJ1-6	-	CASSSDRAGTSPLHF	TGTGCCAGCAGTTCCGACAGGGCCGGGACTTCACCCCTCCACTTT